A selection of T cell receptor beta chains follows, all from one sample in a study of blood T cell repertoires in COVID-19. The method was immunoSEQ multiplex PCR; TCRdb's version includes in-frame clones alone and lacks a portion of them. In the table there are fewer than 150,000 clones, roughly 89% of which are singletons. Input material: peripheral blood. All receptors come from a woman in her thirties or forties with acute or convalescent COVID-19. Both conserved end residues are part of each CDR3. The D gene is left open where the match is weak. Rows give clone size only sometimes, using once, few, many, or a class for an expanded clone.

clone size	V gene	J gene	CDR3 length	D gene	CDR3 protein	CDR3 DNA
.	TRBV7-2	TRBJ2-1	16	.	CASSLTPSASYNEQFF	TGTGCCAGCAGCCTCACGCCTAGCGCCTCCTACAATGAGCAGTTCTTC
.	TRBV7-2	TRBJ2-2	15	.	CASSLQLAGAGELFF	TGTGCCAGCAGCTTACAACTAGCCGGGGCCGGGGAGCTGTTTTTT
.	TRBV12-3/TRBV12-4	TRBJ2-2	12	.	CASSFALGELFF	TGTGCCAGCAGTTTTGCGCTCGGGGAGCTGTTTTTT
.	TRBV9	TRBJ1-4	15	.	CASSPLADINEKLFF	TGTGCCAGCAGCCCCCTGGCAGACATTAATGAAAAACTGTTTTTT
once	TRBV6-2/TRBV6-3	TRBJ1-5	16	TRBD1	CASSPGGQGSYQPQHF	TGTGCCAGCAGCCCCGGCGGACAGGGATCTTATCAGCCCCAGCATTTT
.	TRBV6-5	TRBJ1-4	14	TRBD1	CASTHSGTAEKLFF	TGTGCCAGCACCCATTCCGGGACAGCGGAAAAACTGTTTTTT
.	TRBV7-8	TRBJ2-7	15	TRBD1	CASSPGTANSYEQYF	TGTGCCAGCAGCCCAGGGACAGCTAACTCCTACGAGCAGTACTTC
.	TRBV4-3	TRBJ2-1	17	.	CASSQKHVVGVYNEQFF	TGCGCCAGCAGCCAAAAACACGTTGTAGGGGTCTACAATGAGCAGTTCTTC
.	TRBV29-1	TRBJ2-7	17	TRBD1	CSVEGRDRGAEGYEQYF	TGCAGCGTTGAAGGCCGGGACAGGGGAGCGGAGGGTTACGAGCAGTATTTC
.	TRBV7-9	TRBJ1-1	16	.	CASSLGVGQMNTEAFF	TGTGCCAGCAGCTTAGGGGTAGGACAAATGAACACTGAAGCTTTCTTT
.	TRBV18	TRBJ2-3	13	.	CASSPPGPDTQYF	TGTGCCAGCTCACCACCGGGGCCGGATACGCAGTATTTT
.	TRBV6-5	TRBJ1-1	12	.	CASLRGGTEAFF	TGTGCCAGCTTGAGGGGAGGCACTGAAGCTTTCTTT
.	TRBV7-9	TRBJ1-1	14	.	CASSPDRGNTEAFF	TGTGCCAGCAGTCCCGATAGGGGGAACACTGAAGCTTTCTTT
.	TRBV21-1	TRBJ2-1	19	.	CASSKEGGGTGSSYNEQFF	TGTGCCAGCAGCAAAGAAGGGGGCGGGACAGGCAGCTCCTACAATGAGCAGTTCTTC
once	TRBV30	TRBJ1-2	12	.	CAWSPGNYGYTF	TGTGCCTGGAGTCCGGGGAACTATGGCTACACCTTC
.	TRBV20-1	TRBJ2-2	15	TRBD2	CSASPQRGGTGELFF	TGCAGTGCTAGTCCCCAGCGGGGGGGTACCGGGGAGCTGTTTTTT
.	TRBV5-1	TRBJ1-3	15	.	CASSLDRVSGNTIYF	TGCGCCAGCAGCTTGGACAGGGTCTCTGGAAACACCATATATTTT
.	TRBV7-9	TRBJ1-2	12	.	CASSPNSYGYTF	TGTGCCAGCAGCCCTAACAGTTATGGCTACACCTTC
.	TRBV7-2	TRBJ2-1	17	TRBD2	CASSLGRMGRGHNEQFF	TGTGCCAGCAGCTTAGGGCGGATGGGGAGGGGACACAATGAGCAGTTCTTC
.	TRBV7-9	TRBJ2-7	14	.	CASGRWQGSYEQYF	TGTGCCAGCGGTAGGTGGCAGGGCTCCTACGAGCAGTACTTC
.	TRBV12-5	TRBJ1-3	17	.	CASGPANHHRSGNTIYF	TGTGCTAGTGGTCCCGCGAACCATCATCGCTCTGGAAACACCATATATTTT
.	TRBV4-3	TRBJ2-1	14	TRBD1	CASSLGTGTDEQFF	TGCGCCAGCAGCCTGGGGACAGGGACGGACGAGCAGTTCTTC
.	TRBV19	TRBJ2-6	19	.	CASSIDRRGYLSGANVLTF	TGTGCCAGTAGTATAGATCGGAGGGGTTATCTCTCTGGGGCCAACGTCCTGACTTTC
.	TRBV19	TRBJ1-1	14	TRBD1	CASSTRDRVTEAFF	TGTGCCAGTAGTACCCGGGACAGGGTCACTGAAGCTTTCTTT
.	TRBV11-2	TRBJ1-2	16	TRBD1	CASTIFPNRGGYGYTF	TGTGCCAGCACTATTTTCCCGAACAGGGGAGGCTATGGCTACACCTTC
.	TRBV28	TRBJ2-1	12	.	CASSLSRDEQFF	TGTGCCAGCAGTTTATCGAGGGATGAGCAGTTCTTC
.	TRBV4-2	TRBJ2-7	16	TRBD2	CASSQEGSGREGEQYF	TGTGCCAGCAGCCAAGAAGGGAGCGGGAGGGAGGGGGAGCAGTACTTC
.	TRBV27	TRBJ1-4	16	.	CASSRGHLATNEKLFF	TGTGCCAGCAGTAGAGGACACCTTGCAACTAATGAAAAACTGTTTTTT
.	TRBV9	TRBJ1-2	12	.	CASNNNNYGYTF	TGTGCCAGCAATAACAATAACTATGGCTACACCTTC
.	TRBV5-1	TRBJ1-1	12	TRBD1	CASSPGDRDAFF	TGCGCCAGCAGCCCCGGGGACAGGGACGCTTTCTTT
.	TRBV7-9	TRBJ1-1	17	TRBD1	CASSLSRTGAPSTRAFF	TGTGCCAGCAGCCTGTCGCGGACAGGGGCCCCTTCAACAAGAGCTTTCTTT
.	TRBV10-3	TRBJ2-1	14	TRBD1	CAITPGQDYNEQFF	TGTGCCATCACCCCGGGACAGGACTACAATGAGCAGTTCTTC
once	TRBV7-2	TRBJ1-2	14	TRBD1	CASSFDRGQGGYTF	TGTGCCAGCAGCTTTGACAGGGGGCAGGGGGGCTACACCTTC
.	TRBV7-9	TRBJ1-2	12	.	CASSLVPVGYTF	TGTGCCAGCAGCTTAGTTCCGGTTGGCTACACCTTC
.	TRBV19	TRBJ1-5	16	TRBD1	CASLGTAPTSNQPQHF	TGTGCCTCCCTTGGGACAGCGCCCACCTCCAATCAGCCCCAGCATTTT
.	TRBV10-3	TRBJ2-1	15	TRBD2	CAISERSGSNNEQFF	TGTGCCATCAGTGAGCGTAGCGGGAGCAACAATGAGCAGTTCTTC
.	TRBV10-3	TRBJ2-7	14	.	CAIRLESSSYEQYF	TGTGCCATCCGCCTCGAGTCTAGCTCCTACGAGCAGTACTTC
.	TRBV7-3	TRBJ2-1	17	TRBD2	CASSSKGGTSGMGEQFF	TGTGCCAGCAGCTCGAAGGGGGGGACTAGCGGGATGGGTGAGCAGTTCTTC
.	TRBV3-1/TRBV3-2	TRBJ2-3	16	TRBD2	CASSLTSGGTTDTQYF	TGTGCCAGCAGCCTGACTAGCGGGGGGACTACAGATACGCAGTATTTT
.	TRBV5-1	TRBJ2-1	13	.	CASSLDSYNEQFF	TGCGCCAGCAGCCTCGACAGCTACAATGAGCAGTTCTTC
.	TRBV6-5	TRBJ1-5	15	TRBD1	CASSYNRGRDQPQHF	TGTGCCAGCAGTTACAACAGGGGGAGAGATCAGCCCCAGCATTTT
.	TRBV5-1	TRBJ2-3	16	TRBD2	CASSVLAGGRGDTQYF	TGCGCCAGCAGCGTTCTAGCGGGGGGGCGAGGAGATACGCAGTATTTT
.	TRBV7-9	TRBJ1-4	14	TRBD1	CASSSDRAAEKLFF	TGTGCCAGCAGCTCGGACAGGGCGGCTGAAAAACTGTTTTTT
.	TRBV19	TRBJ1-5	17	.	CASSIDIRGYSNQPQHF	TGTGCCAGTAGTATCGACATCAGGGGATATAGCAATCAGCCCCAGCATTTT
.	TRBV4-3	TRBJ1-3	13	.	CASSQGSGNTIYF	TGCGCCAGCAGCCAGGGGAGTGGGAACACCATATATTTT
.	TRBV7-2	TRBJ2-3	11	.	CATGSPDTQYF	TGTGCCACCGGGAGTCCCGATACGCAGTATTTT
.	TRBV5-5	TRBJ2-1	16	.	CASSKGLLRLDNEQFF	TGTGCCAGCAGCAAGGGACTCCTACGGTTAGACAATGAGCAGTTCTTC
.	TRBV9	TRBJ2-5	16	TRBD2	CASSPRGGRLPETQYF	TGTGCCAGCAGCCCACGGGGAGGGCGCCTTCCAGAGACCCAGTACTTC
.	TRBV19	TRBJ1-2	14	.	CASSRLDTAYGYTF	TGTGCCAGTAGCCGACTGGACACGGCCTATGGCTACACCTTC
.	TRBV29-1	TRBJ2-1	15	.	CSVETGAGGYNEQFF	TGCAGCGTTGAAACGGGAGCAGGCGGATACAATGAGCAGTTCTTC
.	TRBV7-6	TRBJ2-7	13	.	CASGSGPPYEQYF	TGTGCCAGCGGGAGCGGGCCCCCCTACGAGCAGTACTTC
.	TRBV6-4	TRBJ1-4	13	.	CAAGVLGNEKLFF	TGTGCAGCGGGGGTTTTAGGGAATGAAAAACTGTTTTTT
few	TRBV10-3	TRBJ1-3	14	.	CAISDGQGGNTIYF	TGTGCCATCAGTGATGGGCAGGGTGGAAACACCATATATTTT
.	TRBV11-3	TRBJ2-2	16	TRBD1	CASSPGGQGVTGELFF	TGTGCCAGCAGCCCCGGAGGACAGGGGGTCACCGGGGAGCTGTTTTTT
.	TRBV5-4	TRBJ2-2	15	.	CASSLDYPGTGELFF	TGTGCCAGCAGCTTGGACTATCCGGGCACCGGGGAGCTGTTTTTT
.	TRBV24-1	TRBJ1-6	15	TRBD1	CATSDTGQGRSPLHF	TGTGCCACCAGTGATACCGGACAGGGGCGGTCACCCCTCCACTTT
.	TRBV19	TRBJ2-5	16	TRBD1	CASSIGGQGYQETQYF	TGTGCCAGTAGTATAGGGGGACAGGGGTACCAAGAGACCCAGTACTTC